Below are 31 T cell receptor beta chains sequenced from a single sample in a study of Graves' ophthalmopathy and Graves' hyperthyroidism. As the template, RNA transcripts were used to amplify TCR beta CDR3 regions. The library came from an HTBI-primed first-round RT-PCR and a second-round multiplex PCR. TCRdb reprocessed the multiplex PCR reads via MiXCR and lists one record per CDR3 protein. The data show 200,000 to 300,000 distinct CDR3 sequences, about 46% seen once. What was sequenced was peripheral blood. The receptors come from an adult man with Graves' ophthalmopathy.

The rearrangement links TRBV20-1 to TRBJ2-2; D might be TRBD2 (5 bases). The CDR3 spans 15 residues. CDR1 is DFQATT, CDR2 SNEGSKA, per germline (reference sequence). V was trimmed by 3 bases and J by 0 bases, leaving 11 bases between them. The CDR3 coding sequence is TGCAGTGCTAGGGACTCCTACTCGAACACCGGGGAGCTGTTTTTT. This sequence encodes CSARDSYSNTGELFF.

As regards this clonotype: One junction end disagrees with the germline gene, perhaps due to a read error. V and J are TRBV5-1 and TRBJ1-5; D uncertain. Looked up from germline, CDR1 is SGHRS and CDR2 is YFSETQ. The CDR3 extends over 13 amino acids. In DNA form, the CDR3 reads TGCGCCAGCAGCCCGGCCCCAGGCCAGCCCCGGCATTTT. Protein: CASSPAPGQPRHF.

The gene calls are TRBV20-1 and TRBJ2-5; TRBD2 is a possible D gene (6 bases). With 5 bases removed from V and 7 bases from J, the gap between germline ends came to 14 bases. This CDR3 is built from 12 residues. The germline CDR1 and CDR2 sequences are DFQATT and SNEGSKA (reference sequence). The CDR3: CSAPGVGRTQYF. CDR3 in DNA: TGCAGTGCTCCGGGGGTGGGGAGGACCCAGTACTTC.

The V gene is TRBV7-9, the J gene TRBJ1-2, with D possibly being TRBD1 (5 bases). Deletions cut 5 bases from V and 7 bases from J, with 11 bases between. CDR3 size: 12 residues. Germline V gives CDR1 SEHNR, CDR2 FQNEAQ (reference sequence). In DNA, the CDR3 is TGTGCCAGCAGCCAGGGATTGAGTGGCTACACCTTC. Its protein is CASSQGLSGYTF.

V is TRBV20-1 and J is TRBJ2-5; possibly TRBD1 for D (5 bases). Germline V gives CDR1 DFQATT, CDR2 SNEGSKA (reference sequence). V dropped 3 bases and J dropped 2 bases, with 13 bases sitting between them. This CDR3 has 14 residues. This CDR3 reads CSASPGHAQETQYF. The DNA for the CDR3 is TGCAGTGCTAGCCCAGGACACGCTCAAGAGACCCAGTACTTC.

The chain has TRBV5-4 and TRBJ2-5; TRBD1 matches at 8 bases. Trimming took 2 bases from V and 4 from J; bases not matched to a gene: 1. Germline loops: CDR1 SGHNT, CDR2 YYREEE (reference sequence). The CDR3 has 13 residues. This chain's CDR3 is CASSFRGRETQYF. The CDR3 DNA reads TGTGCCAGCAGCTTCAGGGGGCGAGAGACCCAGTACTTC.

A few counts support this clonotype. The V and J genes are TRBV5-4 and TRBJ1-2; tentatively, D is TRBD1 (5 bases). The germline gives CDR1 SGHNT, CDR2 YYREEE (reference sequence). The ends were cut back, 0 bases at V and 4 bases at J, with 16 bases in the middle. The CDR3 spans 16 residues. The CDR3 loop is CASSLGGGSGLYGYTF. The CDR3 bases are TGTGCCAGCAGCTTGGGGGGCGGGTCCGGCCTCTATGGCTACACCTTC.

With regard to this clonotype: A much more abundant neighbour one base away suggests this may be a read error. The conserved final phenylalanine or tryptophan is absent from the CDR3, which likely points to a read error. The V call is TRBV29-1, the J call TRBJ2-7; either TRBD1 or TRBD2 may fit D (6 bases each). Between the trimmed V and J ends, which lost 7 bases and 5 bases, there was a span of 18 bases. The CDR3 has 13 residues. Germline CDR1 and CDR2: SQVTM and ANQGSEA. CDR3 sequence reads: CSAIGTGANEQYL. CDR3 coding DNA: TGCAGCGCCATCGGAACGGGGGCGAACGAGCAGTACCTC.

A single count supports this clonotype. Possible read error: a much larger clone is one base away. CDR3 nucleotide sequence: TGCAGCGTTGAACAGGGGGCCCGCTATGGCTACACCTTC. Translation: CSVEQGARYGYTF. This sequence joins TRBV29-1 and TRBJ1-2, with 8 bases matching TRBD1. The CDR3 sequence is 13 residues long. The V gene's germline CDR1 is SQVTM and CDR2 ANQGSEA. V gave up 2 bases and J gave up 4 bases; unmatched junction bases: 3.

This sequence joins TRBV11-3 and TRBJ1-2; D gene unclear. Germline V gene sequence: CDR1 SGHNT, CDR2 YENEEA. The CDR3 has 14 residues. The V and J ends lost 0 bases and 0 bases respectively, with 5 bases between them. The CDR3 nucleotides read TGTGCCAGCAGCTTAGATTACACTAACTATGGCTACACCTTC. Translating it yields CASSLDYTNYGYTF.

Only a few counts were recorded for this clonotype. V is TRBV28 and J is TRBJ2-7, with a tentative D call TRBD2 (6 bases). The V and J ends lost 3 bases and 4 bases respectively, with 13 bases between them. Germline loops: CDR1 MDHEN, CDR2 SYDVKM. The CDR3 is made up of 14 amino acids. The CDR3: CASSLPGTVYEQYF. Here the CDR3 DNA reads TGTGCCAGCAGTTTGCCCGGGACTGTATACGAGCAGTACTTC. Looking up the rest from reference TRBV28 and TRBJ2-7 gives the full variable domain: DVKVTQSSRYLVKRTGEKVFLECVQDMDHENMFWYRQDPGLGLRLIYFSYDVKMKEKGDIPEGYSVSREKKERFSLILESASTNQTSMYLCASSLPGTVYEQYFGPGTRLTVT.

As for this clonotype: The junction shows a germline mismatch at one end, possibly a read error. The V gene is TRBV10-3, the J gene TRBJ1-2, with no clear D. Germline CDR1 and CDR2: ENHRY and SYGVKD. The CDR3 consists of 16 residues. CDR3 nucleotide sequence: TGTGCCAGCAGTGAAAGGATCGCAGGTTCGGGCTATGGCTACACCTTC. This translates into CASSERIAGSGYGYTF.

This clonotype was seen a single time. Compared with germline, one end of the junction differs, possibly owing to a read error. The V call is TRBV11-2, the J call TRBJ2-3, with D perhaps TRBD2 (5 bases). Germline V gene sequence: CDR1 SGHAT, CDR2 FQNNGV. The CDR3 totals 13 residues. CDR3 DNA: TGTGCCAGCAGCCCCAATCGGGGAGATACGCAGTGTTTT. Amino acid sequence: CASSPNRGDTQCF.

This CDR3 reads CASRVAANTGELFF. Written as DNA, the CDR3 is TGTGCCAGTAGAGTAGCCGCGAACACCGGGGAGCTGTTTTTT. This chain uses TRBV19 with TRBJ2-2; D is uncertain. Germline V gene data show CDR1 as LNHDA and CDR2 as SQIVND (reference sequence). The CDR3 loop spans 14 amino acids. V dropped 6 bases and J dropped 0 bases, with 8 bases sitting between them.

The chain joins TRBV4-1 to TRBJ1-4; D gene unclear. Germline loops: CDR1 MGHRA, CDR2 YSYEKL. Between the trimmed V and J ends, which lost 2 bases and 10 bases, there was a span of 8 bases. This CDR3 region has 12 residues. In DNA, the CDR3 is TGCGCCAGCAGCCAACCCAGAGGAAAACTGTTTTTT. This encodes CASSQPRGKLFF.

The gene calls are TRBV7-2 and TRBJ2-3, with unresolved D. V dropped 5 bases and J dropped 1 base, with 16 bases sitting between them. The CDR3 loop spans 16 amino acids. Germline V gene data show CDR1 as SGHTA and CDR2 as FQGNSA. In nucleotides, the CDR3 is TGTGCCAGCAGCCAATATCCAAATGGGGGCACAGATACGCAGTATTTT. It codes for CASSQYPNGGTDTQYF.

There are many counts of this clonotype. In nucleotides, the CDR3 is TGTGCCAGCAGCTTGACGGGGACTCCAACCACTGAAGCTTTCTTT. Encoded protein: CASSLTGTPTTEAFF. J is TRBJ1-1 and V is TRBV5-6; TRBD1 is a possible D gene (5 bases). V was pared by 1 base and J by 4 bases, with 14 bases between. The CDR3 extends over 15 amino acids. The V gene's germline CDR1 is SGHDT and CDR2 YYEEEE.

The chain combines TRBV16 with TRBJ1-1; D ambiguous. Per the germline V gene, CDR1 is KGHSY and CDR2 is FQNENV. The V gene lost 4 bases and the J gene lost 4 bases, with 19 bases spanning the gap. The CDR3 contains 16 residues. This chain's CDR3 is CASSPTVENAGTEAFF. The CDR3 region has the DNA TGTGCCAGCAGCCCGACGGTAGAGAATGCGGGCACTGAAGCTTTCTTT.

This clonotype occurred a few times. V usage is TRBV20-1 and J usage is TRBJ1-4, with 8 bases aligning to TRBD1. The CDR3 runs to 14 residues. From germline, CDR1 is DFQATT and CDR2 SNEGSKA (reference sequence). V shed 3 bases and J 7 bases; nucleotides not matched to a gene: 7. DNA for the CDR3: TGCAGTGCTAGCCAAGACAGGGGAGGTGAAAAACTGTTTTTT. Translated, it gives CSASQDRGGEKLFF.

The gene calls are TRBV5-4 and TRBJ2-7; 8 bases fit TRBD2. The CDR3 is 15 residues long. V dropped 3 bases and J dropped 5; count of bases not matched to a gene: 10. The germline V gene has CDR1 SGHNT and CDR2 YYREEE (reference sequence). The CDR3 spells CASSSRLAGVDEQYF. For the CDR3, the DNA is TGTGCCAGCAGCTCAAGGCTAGCGGGCGTCGACGAGCAGTACTTC.

The chain employs TRBV19 and TRBJ2-2; D uncertain. With 2 bases removed from V and 2 bases from J, the gap between germline ends came to 12 bases. The CDR3 length is 16 residues. CDR1 is LNHDA, CDR2 SQIVND, per germline (reference sequence). The CDR3 region has the DNA TGTGCCAGTAGTATATTGACTGAAGTAAACACCGGGGAGCTGTTTTTT. Translation: CASSILTEVNTGELFF.

Only a few counts were recorded for this clonotype. The genes are TRBV5-6 and TRBJ2-7, with a weak D call TRBD1 (6 bases). Germline CDR1 and CDR2: SGHDT and YYEEEE. V lost 4 bases, J lost 1 base, and 12 bases lay in between. The CDR3 contains 14 residues. CDR3 residues: CASSDDRRSYEQYF. In DNA form, the CDR3 reads TGTGCCAGCAGCGACGACAGGCGGTCCTACGAGCAGTACTTC.

The genes are TRBV30 and TRBJ2-7, with 7 bases matching TRBD1. Germline V gene lookup returns CDR1 GTSNPN and CDR2 SVGIG (reference sequence). The CDR3 covers 13 residues. J lost 5 bases, V lost 7 bases, and 11 bases had no gene match. CDR3 sequence: CASARQGIDEQYF. CDR3 coding DNA: TGTGCCTCCGCGCGACAGGGTATCGACGAGCAGTACTTC.

This clonotype was detected only once. V is TRBV7-2 and J is TRBJ2-1, with 8 positions matching TRBD1. The J call may be faulty, since TRBJ2-7 better matches the DNA end. Germline V gene lookup returns CDR1 SGHTA and CDR2 FQGNSA. The length of the CDR3 is 14 residues. The CDR3 coding sequence is TGTGCCAGCAGCTTAGGGGCAGGGGGCAATGAGCAGTACTTC. Encoded protein: CASSLGAGGNEQYF.

The CDR3, as DNA: TGTGCCAGCAGCCCGAGCCAGGGGGAAGGGGGCTACACCTTC. The encoded protein is CASSPSQGEGGYTF. The V call is TRBV5-4, the J call TRBJ1-2; 7 bases agree with TRBD1. Per the germline V gene, CDR1 is SGHNT and CDR2 is YYREEE (reference sequence). This CDR3 has 14 residues. With 4 bases clipped from V and 8 bases from J, the junction kept 11 bases outside the gene matches.

This clonotype is a singleton in its sample. J is TRBJ2-3 and V is TRBV25-1, with D perhaps TRBD2 (6 bases). V was shortened by 1 base and J by 0 bases, with 11 bases between the two germline ends. CDR3 size: 16 residues. CDR1 and CDR2 from the germline V gene are MGHDK and SYGVNS. CDR3 protein: CASSELREPSTDTQYF. The CDR3 nucleotides are TGTGCCAGCAGTGAATTACGGGAGCCGAGCACAGATACGCAGTATTTT.

CDR3 DNA sequence: TGTGCCGCCGGGACTAGCGGGAGGGAGAACACCGGGGAGCTGTTTTTT. Its protein product is CAAGTSGRENTGELFF. This chain uses TRBV24-1 with TRBJ2-2; 16 bases align to TRBD2. Germline CDR1 is KGHDR and CDR2 is SFDVKD. This CDR3 has 16 residues. The trim removed 12 bases at V and 1 base at J, leaving 4 bases unmatched.

This clonotype was picked up a small number of times. This chain uses TRBV20-1 with TRBJ1-1, with TRBD1 as a possible D gene (5 bases). The germline V gene encodes CDR1 DFQATT and CDR2 SNEGSKA (reference sequence). The CDR3 covers 13 residues. The V end lost 3 bases, the J end lost 11 bases, and 19 bases lay between the germline ends. CDR3 DNA sequence: TGCAGTGCTAGTCGTCCAGAGGAGGAGGGGGCTTTCTTT. As protein: CSASRPEEEGAFF.

This clonotype was counted a few times. V usage is TRBV19 and J usage is TRBJ1-3, with D uncertain. Germline CDR1 reads LNHDA; CDR2 reads SQIVND (reference sequence). This CDR3 comprises 14 residues. Trimming took off 5 bases at V and 0 bases at J, with 8 bases between the two ends. CDR3 in DNA: TGTGCCAGTAGTCGACTGAGCTCTGGAAACACCATATATTTT. This codes for CASSRLSSGNTIYF.

The gene calls are TRBV11-2 and TRBJ1-3, with 7 bases matching TRBD1. Germline V lookup: CDR1 SGHAT, CDR2 FQNNGV. The length of the CDR3 is 11 residues. CDR3 nucleotide sequence: TGTGCAGGGGGCGGTGGAAACACCATATATTTT. Amino acids: CAGGGGNTIYF.

The V gene is TRBV9, the J gene TRBJ1-4, with 7 bases lining up with TRBD1. With 4 bases clipped from V and 8 bases from J, the junction kept 11 bases outside the gene matches. CDR3 size: 15 residues. Per the germline V gene, CDR1 is SGDLS and CDR2 is YYNGEE. The CDR3 DNA sequence: TGTGCCAGCAGCCCACAAGGGTCAGGGGGGGAAAAACTGTTTTTT. It specifies CASSPQGSGGEKLFF. Full variable domain (rest looked up from reference TRBV9 and TRBJ1-4): DSGVTQTPKHLITATGQRVTLRCSPRSGDLSVYWYQQSLDQGLQFLIQYYNGEERAKGNILERFSAQQFPDLHSELNLSSLELGDSALYFCASSPQGSGGEKLFFGSGTQLSVL.